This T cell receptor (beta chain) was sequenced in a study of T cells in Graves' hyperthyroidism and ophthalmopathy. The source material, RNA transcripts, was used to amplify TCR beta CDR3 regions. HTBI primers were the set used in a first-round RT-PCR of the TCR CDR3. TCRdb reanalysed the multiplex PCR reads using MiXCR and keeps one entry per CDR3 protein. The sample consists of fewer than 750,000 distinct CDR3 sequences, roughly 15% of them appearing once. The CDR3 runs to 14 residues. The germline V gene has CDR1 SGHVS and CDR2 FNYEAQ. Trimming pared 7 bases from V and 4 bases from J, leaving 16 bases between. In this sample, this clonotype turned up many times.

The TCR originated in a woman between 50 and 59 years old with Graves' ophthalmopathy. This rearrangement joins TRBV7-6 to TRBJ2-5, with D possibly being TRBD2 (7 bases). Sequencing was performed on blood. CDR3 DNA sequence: TGTGCCAGCACCCTAGGGGGGGGAGGAGAGACCCAGTACTTC. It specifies CASTLGGGGETQYF.